The clone carrying this T cell receptor beta chain has more than one count but fewer than ten. TCRdb reprocessed the 5' RACE reads via MiXCR and lists one record per CDR3 protein. Of approximately 330,000 distinct CDR3 sequences in the sample, approximately 4% were seen once. The ends were cut back, 0 bases at V and 1 base at J, with 10 bases in the middle. Germline loops: CDR1 SGDLS, CDR2 YYNGEE. This CDR3 comprises 15 residues. These data come from a study of T cells after yellow fever vaccination. V usage is TRBV9 and J usage is TRBJ2-5; D may correspond to TRBD1 or TRBD2 (6 bases each). This sequence originates from a man aged 18 to 30 who received the YFV17D yellow fever vaccine. The sample here was PBMCs, taken 5 days after the yellow fever booster vaccination. The CDR3 reads CASSVGGGPQETQYF. The CDR3 bases are TGTGCCAGCAGCGTAGGAGGGGGGCCCCAAGAGACCCAGTACTTC.